This TCR beta chain was documented in a study of blood T cell repertoires in COVID-19. The CDR3 has 12 amino acids. The germline gives CDR1 SGHRS, CDR2 YFSETQ. The V end lost 3 bases, the J end lost 6 bases, and 9 bases lay between the germline ends. Original data processing: Reference gene primer amplification yielded estimated nucleated cell counts. Here immunoSEQ multiplex PCR was the method, and the copy in TCRdb shows in-frame clones only, minus some. V and J calls and clone size are given by that table; D and trimming were obtained from the DNA. Among over 100,000 clones listed, 91% were seen once.

The receptor comes from a man in his late teens or twenties with acute or convalescent COVID-19. Sample: peripheral blood. V usage is TRBV5-1 and J usage is TRBJ1-1, with D perhaps TRBD1 (5 bases). The chain's CDR3 is CASSSQGSEAFF. CDR3 nucleotide sequence: TGCGCCAGCAGCTCCCAGGGATCTGAAGCTTTCTTT.